This T cell receptor (beta chain) was found in a study of T cells after yellow fever vaccination. Using its own MiXCR run on the 5' RACE reads, TCRdb lists one record per CDR3 protein. The sample holds 280,000 or so distinct CDR3 sequences; around 9.3% are singletons and the top ten take over 3%. This clonotype was detected only a few times. The CDR3 runs 17 residues. J was trimmed by 0 bases and V by 4 bases; bases with no gene match: 10. From germline, CDR1 is LGHNA and CDR2 YSLEER. The chain uses TRBV4-3 and TRBJ2-3, with TRBD2 matching over 7 bases. This TCR came from a man aged 18 to 30 who received the YFV17D yellow fever vaccine. Sequencing was performed on CD4+ T cells sorted from PBMCs, taken 5 days after the yellow fever booster vaccination. CDR3 sequence reads: CASSRLGSAGSTDTQYF. The CDR3 DNA reads as TGCGCCAGCAGCCGTCTCGGGTCAGCGGGGAGCACAGATACGCAGTATTTT.